Sequencing of this T cell receptor (beta chain) was carried out in a study of monozygotic twins with cystic fibrosis. Sequencing was performed with immunoSEQ multiplex PCR; in TCRdb, only in-frame clones are kept and a portion is missing. The data contain about 23,000 clones, approximately 98% of them seen just once; the ten biggest clones take up around 0.14%. Turning to this clone: Its antigen is unknown.

CDR3 length: 15 residues. V lost 5 bases, J lost 1 base, and 15 bases lay in between. Germline-derived CDR1 and CDR2 are SQVTM and ANQGSEA. Study-wide findings and caveats: Monozygotic CF twins shared more identical nucleotide clonotypes than unrelated patients. No link emerged between shared CDR3 counts and age, concordance or severity.

The genes are TRBV29-1 and TRBJ2-1, with D possibly matching TRBD1 (6 bases). The sequenced sample was blood. The clonotype was recovered from a girl between 10 and 17 years old with cystic fibrosis. The CDR3 DNA sequence: TGCAGCGTTCCTCCGACAGGTCTTTCCTACAATGAGCAGTTCTTC. This translates into CSVPPTGLSYNEQFF.